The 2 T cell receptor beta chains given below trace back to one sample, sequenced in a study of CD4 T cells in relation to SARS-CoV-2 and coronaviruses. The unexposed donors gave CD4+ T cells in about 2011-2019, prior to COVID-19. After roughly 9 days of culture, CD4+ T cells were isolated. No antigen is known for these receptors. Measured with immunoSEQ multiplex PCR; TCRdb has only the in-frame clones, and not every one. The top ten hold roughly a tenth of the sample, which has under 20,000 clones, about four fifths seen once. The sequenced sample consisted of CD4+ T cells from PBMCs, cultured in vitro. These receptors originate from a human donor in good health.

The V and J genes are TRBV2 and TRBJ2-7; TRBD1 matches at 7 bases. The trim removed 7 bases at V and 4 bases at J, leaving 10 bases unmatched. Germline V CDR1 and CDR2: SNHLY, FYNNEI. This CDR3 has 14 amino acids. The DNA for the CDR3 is TGTGCCAGCACCCGGGACAGAGGGAGTTACGAGCAGTACTTC. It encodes CASTRDRGSYEQYF.

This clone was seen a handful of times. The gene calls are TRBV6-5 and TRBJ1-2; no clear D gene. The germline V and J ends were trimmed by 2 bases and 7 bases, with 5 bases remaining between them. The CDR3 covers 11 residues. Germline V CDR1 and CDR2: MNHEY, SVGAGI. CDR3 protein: CASSYGGGYTF. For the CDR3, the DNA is TGTGCCAGCAGTTACGGTGGTGGCTACACCTTC.